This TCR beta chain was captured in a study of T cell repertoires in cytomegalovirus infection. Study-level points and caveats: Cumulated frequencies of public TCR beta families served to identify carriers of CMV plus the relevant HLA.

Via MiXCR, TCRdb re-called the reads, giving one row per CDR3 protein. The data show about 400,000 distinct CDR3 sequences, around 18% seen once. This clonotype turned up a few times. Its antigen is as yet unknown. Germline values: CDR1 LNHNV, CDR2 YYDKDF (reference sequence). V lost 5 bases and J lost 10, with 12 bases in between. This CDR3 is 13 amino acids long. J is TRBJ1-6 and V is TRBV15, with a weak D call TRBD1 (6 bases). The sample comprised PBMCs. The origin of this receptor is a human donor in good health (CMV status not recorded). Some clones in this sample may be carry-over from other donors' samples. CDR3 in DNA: TGTGCCACCAGCCTGGGGCAGGGGTCACCCCTCCACTTT. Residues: CATSLGQGSPLHF.